Below, one T cell receptor (beta chain) is given with its context. These data originate in a study of blood T cell repertoires in COVID-19. Turning to the study itself: Both acute and convalescent COVID-19 samples were obtained from the United States, Italy and Spain. The cDNA or gDNA used as material had been derived from T cells, B-cell-depleted T cells, or PBMCs.

It was during active infection that Seattle patients were enrolled and then longitudinally followed. Trimming cost V 3 bases and J 2 bases; bases outside gene matches: 6. The CDR3 covers 15 residues. CDR1 is SGHRS, CDR2 YFSETQ, per germline. Authors' methods: Reference gene primer amplification gave nucleated cell count estimates. Only in-frame clones appear in the TCRdb table, and some are missing; sequencing was by immunoSEQ multiplex PCR. The V and J calls and the clone size are those of that table, but D and trimming were determined from the DNA. The sample carries 150,000 to 200,000 clones, roughly 85% recorded once.

The sequence came from a woman aged 45-65 years with COVID-19, enrolled during active disease. V gene TRBV5-1 combines with J gene TRBJ2-3; 7 nucleotides line up with TRBD2. The sequencing sample was made of peripheral blood. The CDR3 nucleotides read TGCGCCAGCAGCTCATCGGGGGGTATCACAGATACGCAGTATTTT. This encodes CASSSSGGITDTQYF.